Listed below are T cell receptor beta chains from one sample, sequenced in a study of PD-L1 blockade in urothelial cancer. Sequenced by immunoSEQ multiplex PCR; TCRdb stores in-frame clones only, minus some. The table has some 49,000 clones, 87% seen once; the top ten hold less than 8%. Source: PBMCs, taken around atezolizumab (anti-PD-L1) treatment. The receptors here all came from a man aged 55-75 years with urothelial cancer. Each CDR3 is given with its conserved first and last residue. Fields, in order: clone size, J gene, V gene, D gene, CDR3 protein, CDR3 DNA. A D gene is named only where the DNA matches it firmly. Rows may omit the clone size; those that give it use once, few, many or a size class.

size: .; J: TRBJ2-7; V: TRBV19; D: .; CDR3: CASSRSRAYEQYF; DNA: TGTGCCAGTAGTCGGAGCAGGGCCTACGAGCAGTACTTC
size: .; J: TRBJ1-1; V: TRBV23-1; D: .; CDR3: CASSQGSRGMNTEAFF; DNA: TGCGCCAGCAGTCAAGGTTCCAGGGGTATGAACACTGAAGCTTTCTTT
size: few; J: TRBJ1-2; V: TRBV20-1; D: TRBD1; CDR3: CIADRQDGYTF; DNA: TGCATCGCGGACAGGCAGGATGGCTACACCTTC
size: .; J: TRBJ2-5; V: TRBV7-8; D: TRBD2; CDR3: CASSLAPGVLAGAKETQYF; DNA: TGTGCCAGCAGCTTAGCCCCAGGGGTTCTAGCGGGGGCGAAAGAGACCCAGTACTTC
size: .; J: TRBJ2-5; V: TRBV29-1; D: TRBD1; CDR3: CSVKQGVGETQYF; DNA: TGCAGCGTAAAACAGGGGGTCGGGGAGACCCAGTACTTC
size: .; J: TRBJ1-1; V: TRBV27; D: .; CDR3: CASSLGSGGNTEAFF; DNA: TGTGCCAGCAGTTTAGGTTCCGGGGGGAACACTGAAGCTTTCTTT
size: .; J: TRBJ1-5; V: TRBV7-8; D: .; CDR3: CASSLGEQGGNQPQHF; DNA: TGTGCCAGCAGCTTAGGAGAACAGGGTGGCAATCAGCCCCAGCATTTT
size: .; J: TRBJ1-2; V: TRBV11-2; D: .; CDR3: CASSGQPGYGYTF; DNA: TGTGCCAGCTCCGGACAGCCGGGGTATGGCTACACCTTC
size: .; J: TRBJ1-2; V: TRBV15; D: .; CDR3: CATSRDRGNYGYTF; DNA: TGTGCCACCAGCAGAGATAGAGGGAACTATGGCTACACCTTC
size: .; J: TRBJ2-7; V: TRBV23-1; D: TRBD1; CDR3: CASSHRDRGPPRHYEQYF; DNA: TGCGCCAGCAGTCATCGGGACAGGGGTCCCCCTCGACACTACGAGCAGTACTTC
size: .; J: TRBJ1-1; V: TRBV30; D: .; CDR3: CAWTGGFNTEAFF; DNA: TGTGCCTGGACGGGTGGCTTCAACACTGAAGCTTTCTTT
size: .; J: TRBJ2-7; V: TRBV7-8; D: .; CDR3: CASSLGLVESYEQYF; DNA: TGTGCCAGCAGCTTAGGACTGGTGGAGTCCTACGAGCAGTACTTC
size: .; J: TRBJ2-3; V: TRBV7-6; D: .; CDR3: CASSLQGYPGTDTQYF; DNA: TGTGCCAGCAGCCTCCAGGGGTACCCTGGCACAGATACGCAGTATTTT
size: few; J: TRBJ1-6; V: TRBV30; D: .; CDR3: CAWTRDYNSPLHF; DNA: TGTGCCTGGACGAGGGACTATAATTCACCCCTCCACTTT
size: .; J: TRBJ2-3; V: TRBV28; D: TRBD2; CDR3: CASRGRGAGDTQYF; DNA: TGTGCCAGCAGGGGGCGGGGGGCAGGGGATACGCAGTATTTT
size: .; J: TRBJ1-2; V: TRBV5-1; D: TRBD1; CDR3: CASSRTGENYGYTF; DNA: TGCGCCAGCAGCCGGACAGGAGAGAACTATGGCTACACCTTC
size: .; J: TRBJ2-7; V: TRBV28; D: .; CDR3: CASSPDPDFKYSYEQYF; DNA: TGTGCCAGCAGTCCTGACCCGGACTTTAAGTACTCCTACGAGCAGTACTTC
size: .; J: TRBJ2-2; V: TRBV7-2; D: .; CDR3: CASSPRQNTGELFF; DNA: TGTGCCAGCAGCCCTCGACAGAACACCGGGGAGCTGTTTTTT
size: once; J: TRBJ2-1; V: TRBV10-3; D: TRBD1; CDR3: CAISESRDRVYDEQFF; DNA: TGTGCCATCAGTGAGTCTAGGGACAGGGTCTATGATGAGCAGTTCTTC
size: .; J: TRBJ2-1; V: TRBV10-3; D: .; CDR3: CAIRAGVSSYNEQFF; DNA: TGTGCCATCAGGGCAGGGGTTAGCTCCTACAATGAGCAGTTCTTC
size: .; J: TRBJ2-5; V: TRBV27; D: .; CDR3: CASRSGWETQYF; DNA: TGTGCCAGCAGGTCAGGGTGGGAGACCCAGTACTTC
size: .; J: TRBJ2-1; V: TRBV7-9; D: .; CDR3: CASSKGRGSNNEQFF; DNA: TGTGCCAGCAGCAAAGGCAGGGGAAGTAACAATGAGCAGTTCTTC
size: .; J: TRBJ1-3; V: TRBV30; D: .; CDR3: CAWSRAGTPGNTIYF; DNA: TGTGCCTGGAGTCGCGCGGGCACACCCGGAAACACCATATATTTT
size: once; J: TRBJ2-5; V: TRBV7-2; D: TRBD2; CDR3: CASSFGAGAGETQYF; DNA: TGTGCCAGCAGCTTCGGAGCGGGGGCGGGAGAGACCCAGTACTTC